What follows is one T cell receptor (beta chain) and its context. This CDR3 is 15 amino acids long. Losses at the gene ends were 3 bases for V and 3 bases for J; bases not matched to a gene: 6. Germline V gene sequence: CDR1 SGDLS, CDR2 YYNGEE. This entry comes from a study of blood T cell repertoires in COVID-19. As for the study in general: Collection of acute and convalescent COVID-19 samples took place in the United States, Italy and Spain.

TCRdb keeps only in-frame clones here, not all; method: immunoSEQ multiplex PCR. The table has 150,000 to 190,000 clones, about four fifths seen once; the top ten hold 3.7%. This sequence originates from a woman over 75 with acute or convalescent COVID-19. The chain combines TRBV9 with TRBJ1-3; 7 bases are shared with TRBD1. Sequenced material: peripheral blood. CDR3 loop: CASSDTGADGNTIYF. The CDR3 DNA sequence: TGTGCCAGCAGCGATACAGGGGCAGATGGAAACACCATATATTTT.